The 9 T cell receptor beta chains presented below share a single source sample, sequenced in a study of blood T cell repertoires in COVID-19 (dated by TCRdb to about 2020). The library was prepared using the immunoSEQ multiplex PCR assay. Here the immuneACCESS table is served through TCRdb, limited to in-frame sequences with V and J called. Missing clones are a known gap in these copies; in checked studies unresolved V genes cover under half, and the rest lacks a known reason. The sample table holds some 270,000 clones, of which roughly 90% were seen once. The ten largest clones take up 1.5% to 2% of the sample. Material for sequencing was PBMCs or T cells enriched from blood (not recorded which). These receptors were obtained from a woman aged 40 to 50 who had recovered from COVID-19.

J is TRBJ2-7 and V is TRBV7-3; 12 bases line up with TRBD1. With V trimmed by 2 bases and J by 8 bases, 4 bases remained unmatched. The CDR3 sequence is 14 residues long. The germline gives CDR1 SGHTA, CDR2 FQGTGA. The CDR3 DNA sequence: TGTGCCAGCAGCTTATTTGGGACAGGGGGCCAGCAGTACTTC. Protein: CASSLFGTGGQQYF.

The rearrangement links TRBV5-4 to TRBJ1-5; 7 bases agree with TRBD1. From germline, CDR1 is SGHNT and CDR2 YYREEE (reference sequence). CDR3 length: 17 residues. V shed 0 bases, J shed 4 bases, and the junction held 10 bases outside the gene matches. The CDR3 DNA reads as TGTGCCAGCAGCTTGGGCGGGACAGAGGGCGGGAATCAGCCCCAGCATTTT. It specifies CASSLGGTEGGNQPQHF.

The chain is built from TRBV6-2 or TRBV6-3 and TRBJ1-6; the D is unclear. Germline CDR1 reads MNHEY; CDR2 reads SVGEGT. CDR3 length equals 13 residues. The V end was cut by 5 bases, the J end by 6 bases, with 8 bases between. CDR3 DNA sequence: TGTGCCAGCAGTGGGAGACCTAATTCACCCCTCCACTTT. Translated: CASSGRPNSPLHF.

The gene calls are TRBV5-1 and TRBJ1-1; perhaps TRBD1 as D (5 bases). The germline V gene encodes CDR1 SGHRS and CDR2 YFSETQ. V was trimmed by 3 bases and J by 0 bases, leaving 12 bases between them. This CDR3 contains 15 residues. CDR3 sequence reads: CASSWQGEVNTEAFF. In nucleotides, the CDR3 is TGCGCCAGCAGCTGGCAGGGCGAGGTGAACACTGAAGCTTTCTTT.

In this sample, this clone turned up once. This chain connects TRBV4-1 to TRBJ1-2, with TRBD1 as a possible D gene (6 bases). Germline CDR1 is MGHRA and CDR2 is YSYEKL. This CDR3 is 17 amino acids long. V lost 0 bases to trimming and J lost 4 bases, with 18 bases between them. CDR3 loop: CASSQDYPGWTVYGYTF. The CDR3 DNA follows: TGCGCCAGCAGCCAAGACTACCCGGGTTGGACAGTCTATGGCTACACCTTC.

This clone has just a few counts. The rearrangement links TRBV30 to TRBJ1-6; 8 bases match TRBD1. From germline, CDR1 is GTSNPN and CDR2 SVGIG (reference sequence). This CDR3 is built from 17 residues. V lost 2 bases and J lost 7; bases outside the gene matches: 13. The CDR3 coding sequence is TGTGCCTGGAGTACCCGGACAGGGTCAGTACAGAATTCACCCCTCCACTTT. Translating gives CAWSTRTGSVQNSPLHF.

The chain recombines TRBV29-1 with TRBJ2-7, with 9 bases identical to TRBD1. V was pared by 7 bases and J by 3 bases, with 7 bases of the junction left unmatched. The germline V gene encodes CDR1 SQVTM and CDR2 ANQGSEA. The CDR3 consists of 13 residues. The CDR3 region is CSATDRGLYEQYF. The CDR3 nucleotides are TGCAGCGCCACGGACAGGGGCCTCTACGAGCAGTACTTC.

The CDR3 loop is CASSQGQGTGANVLTF. CDR3 bases: TGTGCCAGCAGCCAAGGACAGGGGACAGGGGCCAACGTCCTGACTTTC. V gene TRBV3-1 (or the pseudogene TRBV3-2) combines with J gene TRBJ2-6; 8 nucleotides line up with TRBD1. V was clipped by 1 base and J by 4 bases; unmatched bases: 3. CDR1 LGHDT and CDR2 YNNKEL come from the germline V gene (reference sequence). CDR3 length equals 16 residues.

The V and J genes are TRBV19 and TRBJ1-1, with a possible D match to TRBD1 (5 bases). Between the trimmed V and J ends, which lost 11 bases and 1 base, there was a span of 17 bases. The CDR3 is 14 amino acids. Germline V gives CDR1 LNHDA, CDR2 SQIVND (reference sequence). CDR3 protein: CAGRARAGNTEAFF. CDR3 sequence (DNA): TGTGCCGGCAGGGCCAGAGCGGGGAACACTGAAGCTTTCTTT.